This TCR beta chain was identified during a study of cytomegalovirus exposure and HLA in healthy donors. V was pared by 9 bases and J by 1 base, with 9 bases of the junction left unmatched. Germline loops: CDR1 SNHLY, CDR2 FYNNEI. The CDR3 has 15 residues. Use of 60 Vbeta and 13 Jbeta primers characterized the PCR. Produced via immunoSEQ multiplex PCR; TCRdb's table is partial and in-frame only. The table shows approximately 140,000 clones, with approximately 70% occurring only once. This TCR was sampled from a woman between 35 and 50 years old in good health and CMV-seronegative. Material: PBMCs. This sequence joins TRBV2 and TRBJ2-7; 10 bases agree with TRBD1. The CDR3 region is CASTQGQGRSYEQYF. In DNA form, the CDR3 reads TGTGCCAGTACCCAGGGACAGGGGCGATCCTACGAGCAGTACTTC.